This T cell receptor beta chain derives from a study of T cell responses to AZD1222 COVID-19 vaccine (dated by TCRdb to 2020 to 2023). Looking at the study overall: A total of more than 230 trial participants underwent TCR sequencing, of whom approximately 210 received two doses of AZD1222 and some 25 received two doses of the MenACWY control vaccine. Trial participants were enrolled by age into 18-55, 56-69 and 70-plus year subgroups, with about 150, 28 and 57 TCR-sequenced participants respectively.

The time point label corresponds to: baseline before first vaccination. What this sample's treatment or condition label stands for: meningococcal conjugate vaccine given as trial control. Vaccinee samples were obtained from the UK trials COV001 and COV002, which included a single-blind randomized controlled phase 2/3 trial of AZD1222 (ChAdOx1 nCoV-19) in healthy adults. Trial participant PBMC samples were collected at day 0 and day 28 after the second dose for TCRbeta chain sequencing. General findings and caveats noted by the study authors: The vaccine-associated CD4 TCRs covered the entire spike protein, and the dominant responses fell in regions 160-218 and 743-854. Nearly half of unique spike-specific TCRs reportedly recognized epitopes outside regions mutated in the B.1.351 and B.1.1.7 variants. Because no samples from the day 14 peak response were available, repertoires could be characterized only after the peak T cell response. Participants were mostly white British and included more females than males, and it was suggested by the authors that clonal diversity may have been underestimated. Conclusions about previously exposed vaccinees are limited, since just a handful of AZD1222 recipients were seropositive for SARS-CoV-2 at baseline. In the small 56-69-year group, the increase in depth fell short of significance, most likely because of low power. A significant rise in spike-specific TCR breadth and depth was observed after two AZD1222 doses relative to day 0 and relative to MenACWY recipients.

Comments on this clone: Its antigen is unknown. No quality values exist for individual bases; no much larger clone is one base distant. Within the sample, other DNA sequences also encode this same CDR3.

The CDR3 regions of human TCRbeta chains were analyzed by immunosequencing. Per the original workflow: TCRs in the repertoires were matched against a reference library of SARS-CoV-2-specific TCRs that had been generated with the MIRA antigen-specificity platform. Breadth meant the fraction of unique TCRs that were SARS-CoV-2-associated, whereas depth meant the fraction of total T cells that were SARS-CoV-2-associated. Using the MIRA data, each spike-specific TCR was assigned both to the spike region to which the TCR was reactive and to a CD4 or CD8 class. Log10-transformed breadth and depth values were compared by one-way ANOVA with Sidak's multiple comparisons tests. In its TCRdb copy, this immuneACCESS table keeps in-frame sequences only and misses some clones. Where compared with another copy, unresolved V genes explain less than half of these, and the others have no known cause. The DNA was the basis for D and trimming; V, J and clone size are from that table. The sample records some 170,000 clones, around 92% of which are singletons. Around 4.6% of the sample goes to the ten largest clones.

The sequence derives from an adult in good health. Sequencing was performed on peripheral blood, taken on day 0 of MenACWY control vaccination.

The nucleotide sequence is given as TGTGCCAGCAGTGAGGGGAGGGGAAGTACTGAAGCTTTCTTT. This sequence encodes CASSEGRGSTEAFF. Rearrangement joined TRBV2 to TRBJ1-1; a tentative D match to TRBD1 spans 5 bases. The germline V gene provides CDR1 SNHLY and CDR2 FYNNEI. The CDR3 goes from the cysteine to the phenylalanine over 14 residues. The kept DNA is CDR3 alone, 42 bases in frame from the first base. Relative to germline, V is 3 bases shorter and J is 5 bases shorter, with 13 bases between their ends.